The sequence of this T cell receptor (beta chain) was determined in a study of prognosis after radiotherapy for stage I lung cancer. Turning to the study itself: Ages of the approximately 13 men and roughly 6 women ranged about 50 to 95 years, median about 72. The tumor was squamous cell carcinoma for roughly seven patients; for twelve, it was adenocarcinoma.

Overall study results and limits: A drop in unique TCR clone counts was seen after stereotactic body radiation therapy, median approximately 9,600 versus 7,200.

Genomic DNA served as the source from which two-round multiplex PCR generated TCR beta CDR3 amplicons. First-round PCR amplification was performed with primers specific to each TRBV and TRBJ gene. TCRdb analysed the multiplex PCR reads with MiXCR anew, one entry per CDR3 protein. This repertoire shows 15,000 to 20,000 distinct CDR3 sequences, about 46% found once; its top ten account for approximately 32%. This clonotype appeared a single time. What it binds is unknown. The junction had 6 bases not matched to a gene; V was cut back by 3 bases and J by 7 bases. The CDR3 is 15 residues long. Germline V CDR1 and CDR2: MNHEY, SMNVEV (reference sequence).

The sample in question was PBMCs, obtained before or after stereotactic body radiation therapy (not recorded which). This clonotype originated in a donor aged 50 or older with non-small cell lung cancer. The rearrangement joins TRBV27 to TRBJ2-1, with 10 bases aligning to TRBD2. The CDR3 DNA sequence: TGTGCCAGCAGTTTTAATAGCGGGAGGTGGAATGAGCAGTTCTTC. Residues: CASSFNSGRWNEQFF.